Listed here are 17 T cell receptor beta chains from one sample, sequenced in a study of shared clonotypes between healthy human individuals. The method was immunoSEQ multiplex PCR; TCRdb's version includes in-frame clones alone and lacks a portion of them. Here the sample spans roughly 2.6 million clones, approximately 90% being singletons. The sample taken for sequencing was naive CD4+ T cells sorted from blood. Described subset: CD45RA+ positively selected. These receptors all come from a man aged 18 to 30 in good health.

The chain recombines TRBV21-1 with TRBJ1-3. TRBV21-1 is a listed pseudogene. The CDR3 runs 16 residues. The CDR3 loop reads CASSPRASNMGNTIYF. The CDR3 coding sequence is TGTGCCAGCAGCCCTAGGGCCAGTAATATGGGAAACACCATATATTTT.

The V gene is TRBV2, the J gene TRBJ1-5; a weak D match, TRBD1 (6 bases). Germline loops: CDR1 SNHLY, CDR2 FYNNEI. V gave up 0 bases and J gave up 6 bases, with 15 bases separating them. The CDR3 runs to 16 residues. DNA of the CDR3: TGTGCCAGCAGTGAAGCGCGTACAGGGCGACCTCAGCCCCAGCATTTT. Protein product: CASSEARTGRPQPQHF. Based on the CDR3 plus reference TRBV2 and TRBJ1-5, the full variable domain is EPEVTQTPSHQVTQMGQEVILRCVPISNHLYFYWYRQILGQKVEFLVSFYNNEISEKSEIFDDQFSVERPDGSNFTLKIRSTKLEDSAMYFCASSEARTGRPQPQHFGDGTRLSIL.

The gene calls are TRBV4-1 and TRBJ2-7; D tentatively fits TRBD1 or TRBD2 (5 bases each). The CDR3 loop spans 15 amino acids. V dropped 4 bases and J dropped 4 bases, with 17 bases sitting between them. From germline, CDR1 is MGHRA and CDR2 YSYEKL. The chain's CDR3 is CASSPSPGTGYEQYF. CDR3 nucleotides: TGCGCCAGCAGCCCTTCCCCAGGGACCGGTTACGAGCAGTACTTC.

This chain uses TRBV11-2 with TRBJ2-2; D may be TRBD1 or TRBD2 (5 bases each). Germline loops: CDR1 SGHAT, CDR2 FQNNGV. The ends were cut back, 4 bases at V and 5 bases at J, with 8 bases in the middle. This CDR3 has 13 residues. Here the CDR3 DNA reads TGTGCCAGCAGCTCGGGGCCGACCGGGGAGCTGTTTTTT. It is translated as CASSSGPTGELFF.

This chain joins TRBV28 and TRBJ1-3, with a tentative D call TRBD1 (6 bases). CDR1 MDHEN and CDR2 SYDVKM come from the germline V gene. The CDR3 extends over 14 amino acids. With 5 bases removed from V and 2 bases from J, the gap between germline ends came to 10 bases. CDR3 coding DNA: TGTGCCAGCAGTATAACAGGGACTGGAAACACCATATATTTT. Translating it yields CASSITGTGNTIYF.

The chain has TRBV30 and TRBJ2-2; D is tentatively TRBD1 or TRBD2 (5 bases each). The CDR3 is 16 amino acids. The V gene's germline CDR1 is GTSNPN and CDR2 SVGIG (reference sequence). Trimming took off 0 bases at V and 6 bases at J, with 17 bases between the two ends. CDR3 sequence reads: CAWSVSRPRGAGELFF. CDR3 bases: TGTGCCTGGAGTGTATCCCGGCCAAGAGGGGCCGGGGAGCTGTTTTTT.

The CDR3 spells CASSITGTEKLFF. The CDR3 DNA reads TGTGCCAGTAGTATCACAGGTACCGAAAAACTGTTTTTT. The chain links TRBV19 to TRBJ1-4, with D possibly matching TRBD1 (5 bases). V was trimmed by 3 bases and J by 8 bases, leaving 10 bases between them. The germline gives CDR1 LNHDA, CDR2 SQIVND (reference sequence). This CDR3 has 13 amino acids.

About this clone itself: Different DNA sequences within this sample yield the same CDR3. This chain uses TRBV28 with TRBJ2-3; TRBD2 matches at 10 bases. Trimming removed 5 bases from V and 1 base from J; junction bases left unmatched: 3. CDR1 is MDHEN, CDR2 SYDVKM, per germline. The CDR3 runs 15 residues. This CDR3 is CASSPSGGGTDTQYF. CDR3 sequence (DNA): TGTGCCAGCAGTCCAAGCGGGGGGGGCACAGATACGCAGTATTTT.

The CDR3: CASSLGAGGNTEAFF. In DNA form, the CDR3 reads TGTGCCAGCAGCTTAGGTGCAGGGGGGAACACTGAAGCTTTCTTT. The V and J genes are TRBV11-2 and TRBJ1-1, with TRBD1 identical over 7 bases. Germline V CDR1 and CDR2: SGHAT, FQNNGV. The J segment lost 1 base and the V segment lost 1 base, leaving 3 bases of the junction unmatched. This CDR3 has 15 residues. The whole variable domain, remainder taken from reference TRBV11-2 and TRBJ1-1, is EAGVAQSPRYKIIEKRQSVAFWCNPISGHATLYWYQQILGQGPKLLIQFQNNGVVDDSQLPKDRFSAERLKGVDSTLKIQPAKLEDSAVYLCASSLGAGGNTEAFFGQGTRLTVV.

The CDR3 nucleotides read TGTGCCAGCTCATCCCCTTTGGGCGGGGAAAACACCGGGGAGCTGTTTTTT. It translates to CASSSPLGGENTGELFF. The chain carries TRBV18 and TRBJ2-2; possibly TRBD2 for D (6 bases). Deletions cut 5 bases from V and 2 bases from J, with 18 bases between. This CDR3 is built from 17 residues. Germline V gene data show CDR1 as KGHSH and CDR2 as LQKENI.

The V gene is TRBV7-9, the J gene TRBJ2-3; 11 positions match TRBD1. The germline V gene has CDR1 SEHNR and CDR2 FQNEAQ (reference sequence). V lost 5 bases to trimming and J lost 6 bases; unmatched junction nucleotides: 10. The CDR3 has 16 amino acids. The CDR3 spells CASSGQGAKGKDTQYF. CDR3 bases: TGTGCCAGCAGCGGACAGGGGGCAAAAGGAAAGGATACGCAGTATTTT.

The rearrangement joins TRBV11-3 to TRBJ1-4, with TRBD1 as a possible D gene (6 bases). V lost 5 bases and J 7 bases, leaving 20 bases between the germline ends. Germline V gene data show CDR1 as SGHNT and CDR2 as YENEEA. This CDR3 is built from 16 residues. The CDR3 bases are TGTGCCAGCAGCCGACATGACAGGAGGGTAGGTGAAAAACTGTTTTTT. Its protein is CASSRHDRRVGEKLFF.

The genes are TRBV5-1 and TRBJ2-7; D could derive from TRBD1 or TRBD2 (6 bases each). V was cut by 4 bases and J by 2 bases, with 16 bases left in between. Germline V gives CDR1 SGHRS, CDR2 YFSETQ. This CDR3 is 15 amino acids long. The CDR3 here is CASSEGGREPYEQYF. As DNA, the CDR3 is TGCGCCAGCAGCGAGGGGGGCAGGGAACCCTACGAGCAGTACTTC.

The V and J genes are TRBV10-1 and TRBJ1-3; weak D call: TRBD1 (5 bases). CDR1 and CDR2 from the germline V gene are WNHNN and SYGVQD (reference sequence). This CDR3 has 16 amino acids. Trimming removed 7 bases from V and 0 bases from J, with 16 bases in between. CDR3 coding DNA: TGCGCCAGCACGGGGGGTGAGGGGTGCTCTGGAAACACCATATATTTT. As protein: CASTGGEGCSGNTIYF.

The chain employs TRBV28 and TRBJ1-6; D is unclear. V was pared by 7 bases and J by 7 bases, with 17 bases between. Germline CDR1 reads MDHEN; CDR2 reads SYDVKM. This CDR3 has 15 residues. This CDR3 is CASTPPGFRNSPLHF. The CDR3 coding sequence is TGTGCCAGCACGCCGCCGGGGTTTCGGAATTCACCCCTCCACTTT.

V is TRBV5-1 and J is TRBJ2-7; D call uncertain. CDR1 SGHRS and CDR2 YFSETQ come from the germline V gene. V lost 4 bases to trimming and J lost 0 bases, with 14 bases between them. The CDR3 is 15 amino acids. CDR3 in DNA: TGCGCCAGCAGCCTATCCCAATTTAGCTCCTACGAGCAGTACTTC. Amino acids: CASSLSQFSSYEQYF.

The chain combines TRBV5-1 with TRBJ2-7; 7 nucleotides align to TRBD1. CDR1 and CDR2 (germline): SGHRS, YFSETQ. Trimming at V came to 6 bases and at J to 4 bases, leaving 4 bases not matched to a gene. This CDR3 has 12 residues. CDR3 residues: CASTGGSYEQYF. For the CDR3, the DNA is TGCGCCAGCACAGGGGGTTCATACGAGCAGTACTTC. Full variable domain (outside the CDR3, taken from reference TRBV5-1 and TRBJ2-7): KAGVTQTPRYLIKTRGQQVTLSCSPISGHRSVSWYQQTPGQGLQFLFEYFSETQRNKGNFPGRFSGRQFSNSRSEMNVSTLELGDSALYLCASTGGSYEQYFGPGTRLTVT.